The TCR beta chain under discussion was sequenced for a study of cytomegalovirus exposure and HLA in healthy donors. PCR involved 60 Vbeta and 13 Jbeta primers. The assay was immunoSEQ multiplex PCR, and TCRdb's table has in-frame clones only and misses some. The data contain under 200,000 clones, 84% of them singletons. CDR1 and CDR2 (germline): SGHKS, YYEKEE (reference sequence). The CDR3 has 14 residues. V lost 2 bases, J lost 4 bases, and 2 bases stayed unmatched. The receptor comes from a woman aged 45 to 65 in good health and CMV-seropositive. The sample taken for sequencing was PBMCs. The chain combines TRBV5-5 with TRBJ2-3; TRBD2 matches at 9 bases. The CDR3 DNA reads as TGTGCCAGCAGCTTTAGCGGGGGAGCAGATACGCAGTATTTT. Protein: CASSFSGGADTQYF.